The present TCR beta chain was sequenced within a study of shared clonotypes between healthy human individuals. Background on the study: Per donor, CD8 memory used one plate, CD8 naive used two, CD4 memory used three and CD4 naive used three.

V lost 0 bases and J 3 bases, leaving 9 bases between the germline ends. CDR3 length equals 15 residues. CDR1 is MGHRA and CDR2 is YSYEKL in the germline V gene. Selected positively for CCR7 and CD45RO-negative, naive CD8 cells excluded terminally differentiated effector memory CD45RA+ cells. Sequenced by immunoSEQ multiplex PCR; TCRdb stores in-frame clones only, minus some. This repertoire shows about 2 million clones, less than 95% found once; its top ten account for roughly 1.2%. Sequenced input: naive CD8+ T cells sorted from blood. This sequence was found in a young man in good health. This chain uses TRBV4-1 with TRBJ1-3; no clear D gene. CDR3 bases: TGCGCCAGCAGCCAAGATGGCAGCGGTGGAAACACCATATATTTT. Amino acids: CASSQDGSGGNTIYF.